This T cell receptor beta chain was recovered during a study of beta chain features in type 1 diabetes. Findings and caveats of the study: Amplification by PCR could prefer shorter templates, with the same effect in patients and controls. A moderate, significant TCRB CDR3 shortening appeared in type 1 diabetes across four CD4+ subsets. VDJ junctions from type 1 diabetes patients carried fewer insertions and larger deletions.

Investigators reverse transcribed all isolated RNA, so they sequenced expressed TCRB transcripts. TCRdb keeps only in-frame clones here, not all; method: immunoSEQ multiplex PCR. The sample carries about 700,000 clones, around an eighth recorded once. Purity exceeding 98% was reached by all sorted populations. For this clone: The antigen is unknown.

This CDR3 region has 17 residues. CDR1 is MNHNS and CDR2 is SASEGT in the germline V gene. V was pared by 2 bases and J by 0 bases, with 14 bases between. The sample consisted of naive CD4+ T cells from blood. The sequence was obtained from a man between 18 and 29 years old with type 1 diabetes. This chain connects TRBV6-1 to TRBJ1-3, with a weak D call TRBD1 (5 bases). In DNA, the CDR3 is TGTGCCAGCAGTGAAAGGGGCAGCTCGAGCTCTGGAAACACCATATATTTT. Residues: CASSERGSSSSGNTIYF.